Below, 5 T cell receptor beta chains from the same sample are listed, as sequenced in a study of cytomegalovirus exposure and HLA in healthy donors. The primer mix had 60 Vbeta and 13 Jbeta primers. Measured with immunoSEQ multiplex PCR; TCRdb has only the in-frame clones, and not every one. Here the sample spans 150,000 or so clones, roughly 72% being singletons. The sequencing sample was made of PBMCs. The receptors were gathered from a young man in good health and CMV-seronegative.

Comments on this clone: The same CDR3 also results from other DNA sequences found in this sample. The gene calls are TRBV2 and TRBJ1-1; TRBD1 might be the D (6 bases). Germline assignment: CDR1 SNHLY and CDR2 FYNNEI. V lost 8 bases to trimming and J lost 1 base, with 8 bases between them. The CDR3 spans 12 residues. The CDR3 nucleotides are TGTGCCAGCGGGGGACAGAACACTGAAGCTTTCTTT. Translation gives CASGGQNTEAFF.

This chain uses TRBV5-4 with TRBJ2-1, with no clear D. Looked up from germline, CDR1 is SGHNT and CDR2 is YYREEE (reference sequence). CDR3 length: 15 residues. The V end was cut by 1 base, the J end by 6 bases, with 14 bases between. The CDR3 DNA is TGTGCCAGCAGCTTGTCAGGCATAACGGTCAATGAGCAGTTCTTC. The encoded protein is CASSLSGITVNEQFF.

The CDR3 spells CASSAPRHEQFF. The DNA of the CDR3 is TGTGCCAGCAGCGCCCCGAGGCATGAGCAGTTCTTC. The chain is built from TRBV9 and TRBJ2-1; D is unclear. Per germline, CDR1 SGDLS and CDR2 YYNGEE. Trimming took off 3 bases at V and 8 bases at J, with 9 bases between the two ends. The CDR3 covers 12 residues.

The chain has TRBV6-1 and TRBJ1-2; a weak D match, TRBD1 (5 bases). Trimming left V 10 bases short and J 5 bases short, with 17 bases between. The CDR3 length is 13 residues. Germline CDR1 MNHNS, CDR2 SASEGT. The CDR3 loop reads CATALTVSYGYTF. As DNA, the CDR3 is TGTGCCACCGCCCTGACAGTTTCATATGGCTACACCTTC.

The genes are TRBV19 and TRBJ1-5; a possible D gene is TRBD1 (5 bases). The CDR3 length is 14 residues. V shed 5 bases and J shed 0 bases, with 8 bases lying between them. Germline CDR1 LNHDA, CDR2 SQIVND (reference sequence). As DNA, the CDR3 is TGTGCCAGTAGTTCGACAGCTAGCAATCAGCCCCAGCATTTT. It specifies CASSSTASNQPQHF.